This entry lists 2 T cell receptor beta chains sequenced from one sample in a study of early T cells in non-severe SARS-CoV-2 infection. TCRdb reprocessed the 5' RACE reads with MiXCR, giving one entry per CDR3 protein. The top ten hold approximately 1.5% of the sample, which has fewer than 85,000 distinct CDR3 sequences, around 13% seen once. Sample: whole blood. These receptors were taken from an adult who was a healthcare worker with PCR-confirmed SARS-CoV-2 infection or an uninfected control (not recorded which).

The sample holds a few counts of this clonotype. This rearrangement joins TRBV20-1 to TRBJ2-1; D is uncertain. The CDR3 has 14 residues. Per the germline V gene, CDR1 is DFQATT and CDR2 is SNEGSKA (reference sequence). V was clipped by 5 bases and J by 0 bases, with 11 bases between them. Here the CDR3 reads CSASIQSSYNEQFF. The CDR3 DNA is TGCAGTGCTTCCATCCAAAGCTCCTACAATGAGCAGTTCTTC.

There are many counts of this clonotype. The chain links TRBV20-1 to TRBJ2-7; 9 positions agree with TRBD1. The V gene's germline CDR1 is DFQATT and CDR2 SNEGSKA (reference sequence). The CDR3 contains 19 residues. The trim removed 5 bases at V and 3 bases at J, leaving 23 bases unmatched. CDR3 DNA sequence: TGCAGTGCTCTACTACCCCCTCGGGACAGGGCCGAATTAGGCTACGAGCAGTACTTC. Translating gives CSALLPPRDRAELGYEQYF.